The clone carrying this T cell receptor (beta chain) showed up just a few times. Measured with immunoSEQ multiplex PCR; TCRdb has only the in-frame clones, and not every one. The profile shows roughly 40,000 clones, roughly 90% of them singletons. Germline lookup yields CDR1 SQVTM and CDR2 ANQGSEA. V lost 4 bases and J 2 bases, leaving 15 bases between the germline ends. The CDR3 runs 15 residues. This entry comes from a study of blood T cell repertoires in COVID-19. The receptor was isolated from a man aged 65 to 79 with acute or convalescent COVID-19. The chain recombines TRBV29-1 with TRBJ2-1, with a possible D match to TRBD2 (5 bases). The sequenced sample was peripheral blood. The CDR3 is CSVASGFTTYNEQFF. The CDR3 nucleotides read TGCAGCGTTGCGTCGGGGTTCACAACCTACAATGAGCAGTTCTTC.